The rows below give T cell receptor beta chains drawn from one sample of a study of T cell changes during pregnancy in multiple sclerosis. TCRdb keeps only in-frame clones here, not all; method: immunoSEQ multiplex PCR. The sample yields 25,000 to 35,000 clones, roughly nine tenths seen once. Here the sequenced sample was CD8+ T cells from peripheral blood mononuclear cells, taken in the second trimester of pregnancy. These receptors were taken from a female donor with multiple sclerosis, enrolled in a pregnancy study. Both conserved end residues are part of each CDR3. A D gene is named only where the DNA matches it firmly. Size tells how often a clone was seen (once, few, many) or the class of an expanded clone, and some rows leave it out.

d_call	v_call	clone_size	j_call	cdr3_nt	cdr3_aa
NA	TRBV27	NA	TRBJ2-7	TGTGCCAGCAGTCGGGGAAGTCCTTACGAGCAGTACTTC	CASSRGSPYEQYF
NA	TRBV11-2	NA	TRBJ1-6	TGTGCCAGCAGCTTAGCTTTCGATAAACAGGGCAATTCACCCCTCCACTTT	CASSLAFDKQGNSPLHF
NA	TRBV15	NA	TRBJ2-1	TGTGCCACGGCGGACAGAACTTCCCCCTACAATGAGCAGTTCTTC	CATADRTSPYNEQFF
TRBD2	TRBV29-1	NA	TRBJ2-1	TGCAGCGTTGAAGACTCGCGGGAGAGGGTCGATGAGCAGTTCTTC	CSVEDSRERVDEQFF
NA	TRBV11-2	once	TRBJ2-7	TGTGCCAGCAGCTTAGCCTACTACGAGCAGTACTTC	CASSLAYYEQYF
TRBD1	TRBV2	NA	TRBJ2-2	TGTGCCAGCACCGAGGTGGCAGGGGGAACCGGGGAGCTGTTTTTT	CASTEVAGGTGELFF
TRBD2	TRBV7-9	NA	TRBJ2-3	TGTGCCAGCCTGGCTGTGGCGGGAGTTAACGCAGATACGCAGTATTTT	CASLAVAGVNADTQYF
NA	TRBV18	NA	TRBJ1-2	TGTGCCAGCTCACCACCGTCACAGGGCCCTTTTGATTATGGCTACACCTTC	CASSPPSQGPFDYGYTF
NA	TRBV18	NA	TRBJ1-6	TGTGCCAGCTCACCAAGCGACAGGATCTATAATTCACCCCTCCACTTT	CASSPSDRIYNSPLHF
TRBD1	TRBV4-1	NA	TRBJ1-1	TGCGCCAGCAGCCAAATTAACAGGGGGCACGAAGCTTTCTTT	CASSQINRGHEAFF
TRBD1	TRBV7-2	NA	TRBJ2-7	TGTGCCAGCAGCTTTCACAGGGGGTACGAGCAGTACTTC	CASSFHRGYEQYF
TRBD1	TRBV15	NA	TRBJ1-1	TGTGCCACCAGCACCCGGGACAGGGGGCAGGACACTGAAGCTTTCTTT	CATSTRDRGQDTEAFF
TRBD2	TRBV4-2	NA	TRBJ2-3	TGTGCCAGCAGCCAAGTTTCAGCGGGAGGGGCAGATACGCAGTATTTT	CASSQVSAGGADTQYF
TRBD2	TRBV14	NA	TRBJ2-3	TGTGCCAGCAGCGAATTCCAAAGCGGGGGGGCCACTACGCAGTATTTT	CASSEFQSGGATTQYF
NA	TRBV30	NA	TRBJ2-1	TGTGCCTGGAGTGTTAGAGATAATGAGCAGTTCTTC	CAWSVRDNEQFF
NA	TRBV11-1	NA	TRBJ1-6	TGTGCCAGCAGCTTAGAACAGGACTATAATTCACCCCTCCACTTT	CASSLEQDYNSPLHF
TRBD2	TRBV14	NA	TRBJ2-7	TGTGCCAGCAGCCTAGGACTAGCGGGATTGGGAATCCACGAGCAGTACTTC	CASSLGLAGLGIHEQYF
TRBD1	TRBV28	NA	TRBJ2-7	TGTGCCAGCAGTTTCCAGGACAGGGGAATACCTAAAGAGCAGTACTTC	CASSFQDRGIPKEQYF
TRBD1	TRBV6-1	once	TRBJ1-2	TGTGCCAGCAGCGACCAGGGGGCGCGGTATGGCTACACCTTC	CASSDQGARYGYTF
NA	TRBV7-9	NA	TRBJ2-6	TGTGCCAGTTATTTGTCAAAGTCGAGCTCTGGGGCCAACGTCCTGACTTTC	CASYLSKSSSGANVLTF
TRBD2	TRBV11-2	NA	TRBJ2-7	TGTGCCAGCAGCTTATCGGAGGGGACTAAGTTCTACGAGCAGTACTTC	CASSLSEGTKFYEQYF
TRBD2	TRBV5-1	NA	TRBJ2-1	TGCGCCAGCAGCTTGGGTGGGACTAGCGCCTACAATGAGCAGTTCTTC	CASSLGGTSAYNEQFF
NA	TRBV6-1	NA	TRBJ1-5	TGTGCCAGCAGTGAGCGGGGGGAGGCGCAGCCCCAGCATTTT	CASSERGEAQPQHF
NA	TRBV28	NA	TRBJ2-3	TGTGCCAGCAGATACAATTCTGATACGCAGTATTTT	CASRYNSDTQYF
TRBD1	TRBV19	NA	TRBJ2-3	TGTGCCAGTAGTATCCGGGACAGGGCGACAGATACGCAGTATTTT	CASSIRDRATDTQYF